Listed below are T cell receptor beta chains from one sample, sequenced in a study of control samples from healthy donors and cancer patients. Libraries were prepared by immunoSEQ multiplex PCR; TCRdb keeps only in-frame clonotypes and omits some of them. The sample lists more than 95,000 clones, over 80% occurring once. Sequencing input: PBMCs. The receptors were gathered from a man at least 80 years old with head and neck cancer. Each CDR3 is given with its conserved first and last residue. D genes are given only for firm matches. Some rows have no size entry. The others give once, few or many, or a class for an expanded clone.

v_call: TRBV5-1
clone_size: .
d_call: TRBD1
j_call: TRBJ1-2
cdr3_nt: TGCGCCAGCAGCTTAGATCCGGACAGGCGATCTCTCTCTGGCTACACCTTC
cdr3_aa: CASSLDPDRRSLSGYTF

v_call: TRBV2
clone_size: .
d_call: TRBD2
j_call: TRBJ2-1
cdr3_nt: TGTGCCAGCAGGGGGGCCCTAGCGGGGGGGCCTGAGCAGTTCTTC
cdr3_aa: CASRGALAGGPEQFF

v_call: TRBV27
clone_size: .
d_call: .
j_call: TRBJ1-1
cdr3_nt: TGTGCCAGCAGTTGGGGACCGCGGAACACTGAAGCTTTCTTT
cdr3_aa: CASSWGPRNTEAFF

v_call: TRBV5-1
clone_size: .
d_call: TRBD1
j_call: TRBJ2-5
cdr3_nt: TGCGCCAGCAGCCGTGACAGGGCTGGAGAGACCCAGTACTTC
cdr3_aa: CASSRDRAGETQYF

v_call: TRBV6-5
clone_size: .
d_call: .
j_call: TRBJ2-5
cdr3_nt: TGTGCCAGTGATTGGAGTCAGGGCCAAGAGACCCAGTACTTC
cdr3_aa: CASDWSQGQETQYF

v_call: TRBV18
clone_size: .
d_call: .
j_call: TRBJ1-1
cdr3_nt: TGTGCCAGCTCACGAGGGCAGCGGAGGTTGAACACTGAAGCTTTCTTT
cdr3_aa: CASSRGQRRLNTEAFF

v_call: TRBV7-2
clone_size: .
d_call: .
j_call: TRBJ2-5
cdr3_nt: TGTGCCAGCAGCTCAAGAAGTGAGACCCAGTACTTC
cdr3_aa: CASSSRSETQYF

v_call: TRBV7-2
clone_size: .
d_call: .
j_call: TRBJ1-2
cdr3_nt: TGTGCCAGCAGCCCTAGCCCCTTGACAGTCTACTATGGCTACACCTTC
cdr3_aa: CASSPSPLTVYYGYTF

v_call: TRBV19
clone_size: few
d_call: .
j_call: TRBJ1-4
cdr3_nt: TGTGCCAGTAGTATAGCGGGGGATACTAATGAAAAACTGTTTTTT
cdr3_aa: CASSIAGDTNEKLFF

v_call: TRBV19
clone_size: few
d_call: TRBD1
j_call: TRBJ1-1
cdr3_nt: TGTGCCAGTAGTATCCCTCAACAGGGGGGGGGCTCAGCTTTCTTT
cdr3_aa: CASSIPQQGGGSAFF

v_call: TRBV9
clone_size: .
d_call: .
j_call: TRBJ1-5
cdr3_nt: TGTGCCAGCAGCGTTTCTCCGGAAGGGGGAGGGACCCAGCATTTT
cdr3_aa: CASSVSPEGGGTQHF

v_call: TRBV2
clone_size: .
d_call: .
j_call: TRBJ1-2
cdr3_nt: TGTGCCAGCAGTCCTGAGTACTATGGCTACACCTTC
cdr3_aa: CASSPEYYGYTF

v_call: TRBV28
clone_size: .
d_call: TRBD1
j_call: TRBJ2-7
cdr3_nt: TGTGCCACGACCCGGGACAGCTCCTACGAGCAGTACTTC
cdr3_aa: CATTRDSSYEQYF

v_call: TRBV20-1
clone_size: .
d_call: .
j_call: TRBJ2-2
cdr3_nt: TGCAGTGCTAGTGCGGATGTCTCCGGGGAGCTGTTTTTT
cdr3_aa: CSASADVSGELFF

v_call: TRBV5-4
clone_size: .
d_call: TRBD2
j_call: TRBJ2-2
cdr3_nt: TGTGCCAGCAGTTCCGGACTAGCGGGAGCCACCGGGGAGCTGTTTTTT
cdr3_aa: CASSSGLAGATGELFF

v_call: TRBV19
clone_size: .
d_call: TRBD2
j_call: TRBJ2-1
cdr3_nt: TGTGCCAGTAGTGATAGCGGGAGGAGGGATGAGCAGTTCTTC
cdr3_aa: CASSDSGRRDEQFF

v_call: TRBV7-9
clone_size: .
d_call: .
j_call: TRBJ1-2
cdr3_nt: TGTGCCAGCAGCGCCTGGTTACCACACACTAACTATGGCTACACCTTC
cdr3_aa: CASSAWLPHTNYGYTF

v_call: TRBV6-2/TRBV6-3
clone_size: .
d_call: .
j_call: TRBJ2-7
cdr3_nt: TGTGCCAGCAGTTACTCGTCGCACTTCTACGAGCAGTACTTC
cdr3_aa: CASSYSSHFYEQYF

v_call: TRBV2
clone_size: .
d_call: TRBD1
j_call: TRBJ2-3
cdr3_nt: TGTGCCAGCACTATGAGGACAGGGATCGCAGATACGCAGTATTTT
cdr3_aa: CASTMRTGIADTQYF

v_call: TRBV5-1
clone_size: .
d_call: .
j_call: TRBJ1-5
cdr3_nt: TGCGCCAGCAGCAACGGGGACCTCAATCAGCCCCAGCATTTT
cdr3_aa: CASSNGDLNQPQHF

v_call: TRBV5-6
clone_size: .
d_call: .
j_call: TRBJ2-5
cdr3_nt: TGTGCCAGCAGCTTTCGTACGGGGGGCGTGGAGACCCAGTACTTC
cdr3_aa: CASSFRTGGVETQYF

v_call: TRBV6-6
clone_size: .
d_call: .
j_call: TRBJ2-7
cdr3_nt: TGTGCCAGCAGTTCTTACTCCGAGCAGTACTTC
cdr3_aa: CASSSYSEQYF

v_call: TRBV4-1
clone_size: .
d_call: .
j_call: TRBJ2-7
cdr3_nt: TGCGCCAGCAGCCAAGATCGAAGCAGGAGCTCCTACGAGCAGTACTTC
cdr3_aa: CASSQDRSRSSYEQYF

v_call: TRBV6-2/TRBV6-3
clone_size: .
d_call: TRBD2
j_call: TRBJ2-7
cdr3_nt: TGTGCCAGCAGCCGCCTAGCGGGGGCCTACGAGCAGTACTTC
cdr3_aa: CASSRLAGAYEQYF

v_call: TRBV10-2
clone_size: once
d_call: TRBD1
j_call: TRBJ1-2
cdr3_nt: TGCGCCAGCAGTGATCAGGGGGACTATGGCTACACCTTC
cdr3_aa: CASSDQGDYGYTF

v_call: TRBV18
clone_size: .
d_call: .
j_call: TRBJ1-3
cdr3_nt: TGTGCCAGCTCACGAGCTGGACCGAACTCTGGAAACACCATATATTTT
cdr3_aa: CASSRAGPNSGNTIYF

v_call: TRBV9
clone_size: .
d_call: TRBD2
j_call: TRBJ2-3
cdr3_nt: TGTGCCAGCAGCGCACCCCCGGGGGCGGGAGGGAGCACAGATACGCAGTATTTT
cdr3_aa: CASSAPPGAGGSTDTQYF

v_call: TRBV5-1
clone_size: .
d_call: TRBD1
j_call: TRBJ1-2
cdr3_nt: TGCGCCAGCAGCTGGGCGCCTGGGACAGGGTGGTACACCTTC
cdr3_aa: CASSWAPGTGWYTF

v_call: TRBV19
clone_size: .
d_call: .
j_call: TRBJ2-5
cdr3_nt: TGTGCCAGTAGTATTACGACGGGGAGGGAGACCCAGTACTTC
cdr3_aa: CASSITTGRETQYF

v_call: TRBV2
clone_size: .
d_call: .
j_call: TRBJ2-2
cdr3_nt: TGTGCCAGCAGAGGAACGGGGGGCCCTTCCGGGGAGCTGTTTTTT
cdr3_aa: CASRGTGGPSGELFF

v_call: TRBV4-3
clone_size: .
d_call: .
j_call: TRBJ2-1
cdr3_nt: TGCGCCAGCAGCCAAGACAGGTCCTCCTACAATGAGCAGTTCTTC
cdr3_aa: CASSQDRSSYNEQFF

v_call: TRBV7-2
clone_size: .
d_call: .
j_call: TRBJ2-5
cdr3_nt: TGTGCCAGCAGCCCCCGGGGCCAAGAGACCCAGTACTTC
cdr3_aa: CASSPRGQETQYF

v_call: TRBV10-2
clone_size: once
d_call: .
j_call: TRBJ1-2
cdr3_nt: TGCGCCAGCAGCTCCCGCGTCCTATCTAACTATGGCTACACCTTC
cdr3_aa: CASSSRVLSNYGYTF

v_call: TRBV6-4
clone_size: .
d_call: .
j_call: TRBJ2-6
cdr3_nt: TGTGCCAACAACGGGAGTCCCTCTGGGGCCAACGTCCTGACTTTC
cdr3_aa: CANNGSPSGANVLTF

v_call: TRBV4-3
clone_size: .
d_call: .
j_call: TRBJ2-1
cdr3_nt: TGCGCCAGCAGCCAAGCTGCCCTTTCCAATGAGCAGTTCTTC
cdr3_aa: CASSQAALSNEQFF

v_call: TRBV6-5
clone_size: .
d_call: TRBD1
j_call: TRBJ1-5
cdr3_nt: TGTGCCAGCAACCCCGGGACAGGGTCCCATCAGCCCCAGCATTTT
cdr3_aa: CASNPGTGSHQPQHF

v_call: TRBV18
clone_size: .
d_call: .
j_call: TRBJ1-1
cdr3_nt: TGTGCCAGCTCACCCTGGGCGGGGAACACTGAAGCTTTCTTT
cdr3_aa: CASSPWAGNTEAFF

v_call: TRBV5-1
clone_size: .
d_call: .
j_call: TRBJ1-1
cdr3_nt: TGCGCCAGCAGTTTTGCGAGGGGGAACACTGAAGCTTTCTTT
cdr3_aa: CASSFARGNTEAFF

v_call: TRBV4-1
clone_size: .
d_call: TRBD1
j_call: TRBJ2-5
cdr3_nt: TGCGCCAGCAGCCAAACTACCGGGACAGGGGACGAGACCCAGTACTTC
cdr3_aa: CASSQTTGTGDETQYF

v_call: TRBV10-1
clone_size: .
d_call: TRBD1
j_call: TRBJ2-5
cdr3_nt: TGCGCCAGCAGTGGGACAGGACATACGGAGACCCAGTACTTC
cdr3_aa: CASSGTGHTETQYF

v_call: TRBV4-1
clone_size: .
d_call: .
j_call: TRBJ2-3
cdr3_nt: TGCGCCAGCAGCCAAGGGCCCTTAAAGATCACTAGCACAGATACGCAGTATTTT
cdr3_aa: CASSQGPLKITSTDTQYF

v_call: TRBV5-8
clone_size: .
d_call: .
j_call: TRBJ1-1
cdr3_nt: TGTGCCAGCAGCTCGAGATGGTTAGCGGCTGAAGCTTTCTTT
cdr3_aa: CASSSRWLAAEAFF

v_call: TRBV9
clone_size: .
d_call: TRBD1
j_call: TRBJ1-2
cdr3_nt: TGTGCCAGCAGCGTAGAGGGACAGGGGAACGCGATCGATGGCTACACCTTC
cdr3_aa: CASSVEGQGNAIDGYTF

v_call: TRBV27
clone_size: once
d_call: .
j_call: TRBJ1-2
cdr3_nt: TGTGCCAGCAGTTTATACGGGGTTGACTATGGCTACACCTTC
cdr3_aa: CASSLYGVDYGYTF

v_call: TRBV5-1
clone_size: .
d_call: TRBD1
j_call: TRBJ1-2
cdr3_nt: TGCGCCAGTAAAGAATCCACAGGGGCCTCCTATGGCTACACCTTC
cdr3_aa: CASKESTGASYGYTF

v_call: TRBV19
clone_size: .
d_call: .
j_call: TRBJ1-5
cdr3_nt: TGTGCCAGTAGTATAGGGCAGGGACGCAATCAGCCCCAGCATTTT
cdr3_aa: CASSIGQGRNQPQHF